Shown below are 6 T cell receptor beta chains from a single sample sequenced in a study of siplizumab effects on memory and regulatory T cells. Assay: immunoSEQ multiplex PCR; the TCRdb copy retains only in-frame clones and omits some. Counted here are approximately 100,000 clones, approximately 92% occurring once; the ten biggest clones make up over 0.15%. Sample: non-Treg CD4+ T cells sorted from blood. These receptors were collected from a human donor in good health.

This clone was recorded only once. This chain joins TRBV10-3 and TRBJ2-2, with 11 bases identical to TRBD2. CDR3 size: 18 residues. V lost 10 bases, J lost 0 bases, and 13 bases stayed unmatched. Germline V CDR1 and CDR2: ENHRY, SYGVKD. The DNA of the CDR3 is TGTGCCACACTAAAATCGACTAGCGGGGCGCCGAACACCGGGGAGCTGTTTTTT. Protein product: CATLKSTSGAPNTGELFF.

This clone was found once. In DNA form, the CDR3 reads TGTGCCAGCAGCCGGACGGTCGAAGAGACCCAGTACTTC. Its translation is CASSRTVEETQYF. This sequence joins TRBV6-6 and TRBJ2-5; unclear D gene. CDR1 and CDR2 from the germline V gene are MNHNY and SVGAGI (reference sequence). Trimming stripped 6 bases from V and 3 bases from J, with 11 bases between. This CDR3 is built from 13 residues.

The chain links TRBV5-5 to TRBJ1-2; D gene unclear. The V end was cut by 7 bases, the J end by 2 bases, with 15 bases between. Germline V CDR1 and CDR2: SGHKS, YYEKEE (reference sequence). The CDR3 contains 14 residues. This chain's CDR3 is CASRTWGSNYGYTF. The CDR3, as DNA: TGTGCCAGCCGCACGTGGGGATCGAACTATGGCTACACCTTC.

The CDR3 here is CSASPHNEQFF. The CDR3 nucleotides read TGCAGTGCTTCCCCACACAATGAGCAGTTCTTC. J is TRBJ2-1 and V is TRBV20-1; D is uncertain. Between the trimmed V and J ends, which lost 5 bases and 5 bases, there was a span of 7 bases. The CDR3 runs 11 residues. The germline CDR1 and CDR2 sequences are DFQATT and SNEGSKA (reference sequence).

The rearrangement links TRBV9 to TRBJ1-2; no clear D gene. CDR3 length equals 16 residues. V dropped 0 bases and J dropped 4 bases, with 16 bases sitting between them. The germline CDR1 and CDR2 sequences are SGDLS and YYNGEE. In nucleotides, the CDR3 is TGTGCCAGCAGCGTAGGGGCATCGATGGAGTCCTATGGCTACACCTTC. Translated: CASSVGASMESYGYTF.

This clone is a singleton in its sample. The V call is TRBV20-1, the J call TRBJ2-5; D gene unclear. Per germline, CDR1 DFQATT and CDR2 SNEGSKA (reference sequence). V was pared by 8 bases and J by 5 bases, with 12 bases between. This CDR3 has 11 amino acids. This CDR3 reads CSYPMRETQYF. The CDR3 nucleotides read TGCAGTTATCCGATGAGGGAGACCCAGTACTTC.